This T cell receptor (beta chain) was retrieved from a study of vaccination and CD4 T cells after COVID-19. A word on this clonotype: What it binds is not known.

The Oncomine TCR Beta short-read assay sequenced DNA from cultured CD4+ T cells. Cultured CD4+ T cells yielded the extracted genomic DNA. TCRdb independently ran MiXCR on the PCR reads; one entry per CDR3 protein. The sample includes approximately 9,500 distinct CDR3 sequences, about 30% of them seen just once. The CDR3 has 15 residues. Treatment defined: roughly 11-day PBMC culture with coronavirus spike peptide pools or control peptides (ViraFEST assay). The unexposed donor gave CD4+ T cells before the COVID-19 pandemic (2011-2018). Once peptide pools had expanded antigen-specific T cells, ViraFEST sequenced TCRs.

The specimen sequenced was CD4+ T cells from blood, cultured in vitro. This TCR derives from a human donor in good health. The genes are TRBV21-1 and TRBJ2-1; TRBD2 is taken as the D call from the table, unchecked against the DNA. TRBV21-1 is flagged as a pseudogene. CDR3 loop: CASSRTSGRGNEQFF. CDR3 bases: TGTGCCAGCAGCAGGACTAGCGGGAGAGGGAATGAGCAGTTCTTC.